The sequence of this T cell receptor beta chain was determined in a study of T-cell reconstitution after alpha-beta-depleted transplantation in children. General observations from the study: About two months after transplant, alpha-beta T cells reportedly came from several hundred expanded graft clones. Diversity and T-cell counts at one year after transplant derived mostly from new T cells. Some patients owed their high day-60 TCRbeta diversity to surviving recipient T cells and thymic progenitors.

About this clonotype: Its antigen is not identified.

Preparation of the TCRbeta library used unique molecular identifiers. Each CDR3 protein gets one entry after TCRdb re-called the PCR reads with MiXCR. The data show approximately 47,000 distinct CDR3 sequences, with under 60% seen just once and around two fifths held by the top ten. The CDR3 has 15 residues. The germline V and J ends were trimmed by 1 base and 5 bases, with 14 bases remaining between them. The germline V gene has CDR1 DFQATT and CDR2 SNEGSKA (reference sequence). The chain recombines TRBV20-1 with TRBJ2-2; D call uncertain. The TCR comes from a boy under two years old with SCID, due to receive a stem cell transplant. The material sequenced was peripheral blood, taken before TCRalphabeta/CD19-depleted stem cell transplant. CDR3 protein: CSARGAAIPTGELFF. The CDR3 bases are TGCAGTGCTAGAGGGGCAGCGATTCCTACCGGGGAGCTGTTTTTT.